These 20 T cell receptor beta chains were all obtained from the same sample, sequenced in a study of T cell responses to AZD1222 COVID-19 vaccine. The assay was immunoSEQ multiplex PCR, and TCRdb's table has in-frame clones only and misses some. The sample gives about 120,000 clones, around 92% of which show up once; around 15% is in the top ten. The input for sequencing was peripheral blood, taken on day 0 of AZD1222 vaccination. Receptor source: an adult in good health.

V gene TRBV7-9 combines with J gene TRBJ1-3, with no clear D. Germline CDR1 reads SEHNR; CDR2 reads FQNEAQ (reference sequence). The CDR3 length is 11 residues. V lost 5 bases, J lost 8 bases, and 7 bases lay in between. CDR3 region: CASSPFDTIYF. In DNA, the CDR3 is TGTGCCAGCAGCCCCTTCGACACCATATATTTT.

The CDR3: CASSLGTSGSAPLFF. DNA for the CDR3: TGTGCCAGCAGCTTAGGGACTAGCGGGAGCGCCCCGCTGTTTTTT. The genes are TRBV11-3 and TRBJ2-2; 13 nucleotides align to TRBD2. The ends lost 1 base at V and 13 bases at J; junction bases unmatched: 6. The germline CDR1 and CDR2 sequences are SGHNT and YENEEA. The CDR3 covers 15 residues.

The V gene is TRBV7-9, the J gene TRBJ2-2, with a weak D call TRBD2 (6 bases). The CDR3 spans 17 residues. CDR1 is SEHNR, CDR2 FQNEAQ, per germline (reference sequence). V lost 4 bases, J lost 3 bases, and 18 bases lay in between. CDR3 sequence reads: CASSSAAGLVDTGELFF. The CDR3 coding sequence is TGTGCCAGCAGCTCCGCCGCGGGGCTCGTAGACACCGGGGAGCTGTTTTTT. Supplemented by reference TRBV7-9 and TRBJ2-2, the full variable domain reads DTGVSQNPRHKITKRGQNVTFRCDPISEHNRLYWYRQTLGQGPEFLTYFQNEAQLEKSRLLSDRFSAERPKGSFSTLEIQRTEQGDSAMYLCASSSAAGLVDTGELFFGEGSRLTVL.

This clone came up once. J is TRBJ2-1 and V is TRBV21-1; TRBD2, the D gene given by the table, was not confirmed from the DNA. TRBV21-1 is classified as a pseudogene. CDR3 length equals 16 residues. The CDR3 DNA follows: TGTGCCAGCAGCCCTCGACTAGCGGGAGGGGTCAATGAGCAGTTCTTC. Translated: CASSPRLAGGVNEQFF.

The chain combines TRBV7-2 with TRBJ2-3; 16 bases match TRBD2. This CDR3 contains 16 residues. The germline gives CDR1 SGHTA, CDR2 FQGNSA. V gave up 5 bases and J gave up 6 bases; unmatched junction bases: 5. Here the CDR3 reads CASSLGTSGGADTQYF. Written as DNA, the CDR3 is TGTGCCAGCAGCCTCGGGACTAGCGGGGGGGCGGATACGCAGTATTTT. Filled out from reference TRBV7-2 and TRBJ2-3, the complete variable domain reads GAGVSQSPSNKVTEKGKDVELRCDPISGHTALYWYRQSLGQGLEFLIYFQGNSAPDKSGLPSDRFSAERTGGSVSTLTIQRTQQEDSAVYLCASSLGTSGGADTQYFGPGTRLTVL.

The rearrangement uses TRBV19 and TRBJ2-1; D possibly corresponds to TRBD2 (6 bases). CDR1 and CDR2 from the germline V gene are LNHDA and SQIVND (reference sequence). V lost 1 base to trimming and J lost 6 bases, with 10 bases between them. This CDR3 comprises 14 residues. Here the CDR3 reads CASSIAGVGNEQFF. The CDR3 DNA is TGTGCCAGTAGTATAGCGGGAGTGGGCAATGAGCAGTTCTTC.

CDR3 bases: TGTGCCAGCAGCTTGGATCTCATGGGCCACTATGGCTACACCTTC. This gives the protein CASSLDLMGHYGYTF. This chain uses TRBV5-6 with TRBJ1-2; D uncertain. The V and J ends lost 0 bases and 3 bases respectively, with 12 bases between them. Germline lookup yields CDR1 SGHDT and CDR2 YYEEEE. This CDR3 has 15 amino acids.

The chain has TRBV9 and TRBJ1-3; no clear D. The CDR3 is made up of 14 amino acids. From germline, CDR1 is SGDLS and CDR2 YYNGEE. Trimming shortened V by 2 bases and J by 0 bases, and 6 bases separated the two germline ends. CDR3 loop: CASSVESSGNTIYF. In nucleotides, the CDR3 is TGTGCCAGCAGCGTCGAGAGCTCTGGAAACACCATATATTTT. Full variable domain (remainder filled in from reference TRBV9 and TRBJ1-3): DSGVTQTPKHLITATGQRVTLRCSPRSGDLSVYWYQQSLDQGLQFLIQYYNGEERAKGNILERFSAQQFPDLHSELNLSSLELGDSALYFCASSVESSGNTIYFGEGSWLTVV.

This sequence joins TRBV4-3 and TRBJ2-2, with 8 bases fitting TRBD2. This CDR3 is 19 amino acids long. V was clipped by 5 bases and J by 6 bases; unmatched bases: 20. Germline CDR1 and CDR2: LGHNA and YSLEER. CDR3 region: CASSSLGRIERETSGELFF. The CDR3, as DNA: TGCGCCAGCAGCTCCCTAGGGAGGATCGAGCGGGAGACGTCCGGGGAGCTGTTTTTT.

The gene calls are TRBV2 and TRBJ2-2, with 10 bases identical to TRBD2. V trimming: 6 bases; J trimming: 5 bases; junction bases outside the gene matches: 3. CDR1 is SNHLY, CDR2 FYNNEI, per germline. The CDR3 consists of 14 residues. DNA of the CDR3: TGTGCCAGCAGGATTAGCGGGGGGACCGGGGAGCTGTTTTTT. Amino acids: CASRISGGTGELFF.

This chain links TRBV28 with TRBJ1-3; D is undetermined. The V end was cut by 1 base, the J end by 0 bases, with 16 bases between. The germline V gene encodes CDR1 MDHEN and CDR2 SYDVKM. CDR3 size: 18 residues. The CDR3 reads CASSLSPVSWTSGNTIYF. DNA of the CDR3: TGTGCCAGCAGTTTATCGCCGGTCAGCTGGACCTCTGGAAACACCATATATTTT. Based on the CDR3 plus reference TRBV28 and TRBJ1-3, the full variable domain is DVKVTQSSRYLVKRTGEKVFLECVQDMDHENMFWYRQDPGLGLRLIYFSYDVKMKEKGDIPEGYSVSREKKERFSLILESASTNQTSMYLCASSLSPVSWTSGNTIYFGEGSWLTVV.

J is TRBJ2-5 and V is TRBV28; tentative D call: TRBD1 (7 bases). The CDR3 consists of 15 residues. Trimming left V 3 bases short and J 5 bases short, with 16 bases between. The germline gives CDR1 MDHEN, CDR2 SYDVKM. CDR3 nucleotides: TGTGCCAGCAGTTTCCCGACAGGGCGGGATGAGACCCAGTACTTC. It is translated as CASSFPTGRDETQYF.

The V gene is TRBV4-1, the J gene TRBJ1-5, with D tentatively TRBD1 (6 bases). Germline CDR1 is MGHRA and CDR2 is YSYEKL. V lost 0 bases and J 2 bases, leaving 11 bases between the germline ends. The CDR3 consists of 16 residues. The CDR3 DNA is TGCGCCAGCAGCCAAGAGGGGGCGCCGGGCAATCAGCCCCAGCATTTT. Amino acid sequence: CASSQEGAPGNQPQHF.

This clone came up a few times. The chain has TRBV5-6 and TRBJ2-7; D not certain. Trimming removed 2 bases from V and 6 bases from J, with 15 bases in between. The CDR3 covers 14 residues. Germline V gene sequence: CDR1 SGHDT, CDR2 YYEEEE. Here the CDR3 DNA reads TGTGCCAGCAGCTTTAGAGGACCGGTACCCGAGCAGTACTTC. Its protein is CASSFRGPVPEQYF.

V usage is TRBV5-4 and J usage is TRBJ1-3; weak D call: TRBD1 (6 bases). The CDR3 is 14 amino acids. Germline V gene lookup returns CDR1 SGHNT and CDR2 YYREEE (reference sequence). V shed 1 base and J shed 5 bases, with 10 bases lying between them. The DNA of the CDR3 is TGTGCCAGCAGCTTGCGGGGGGCGAGAAACACCATATATTTT. Protein sequence: CASSLRGARNTIYF.

This chain connects TRBV9 to TRBJ1-5, with D unresolved. Trimming cost V 0 bases and J 6 bases, with 7 bases left between them. Germline CDR1 reads SGDLS; CDR2 reads YYNGEE. The CDR3 extends over 13 amino acids. Written as DNA, the CDR3 is TGTGCCAGCAGCGTAGTCCCGGGTCAGCCCCAGCATTTT. Translating gives CASSVVPGQPQHF.

The chain joins TRBV6-4 to TRBJ1-4, with no clear D. This CDR3 spans 14 amino acids. Trimming shortened V by 2 bases and J by 3 bases, and 7 bases separated the two germline ends. The V gene's germline CDR1 is MRHNA and CDR2 SNTAGT. This CDR3 reads CASSDMIPNEKLFF. CDR3 sequence (DNA): TGTGCCAGCAGTGACATGATCCCTAATGAAAAACTGTTTTTT.

The V gene is TRBV5-1, the J gene TRBJ1-2; D not certain. Germline V gene lookup returns CDR1 SGHRS and CDR2 YFSETQ. Trimming cost V 6 bases and J 6 bases, with 18 bases left between them. The CDR3 sequence is 14 residues long. The CDR3 nucleotides read TGCGCCAGCATTCCGCGACCTGGGATCGATGGCTACACCTTC. Translated: CASIPRPGIDGYTF.

The chain combines TRBV13 with TRBJ2-1, with 8 bases lining up with TRBD2. The CDR3 runs to 17 residues. V lost 7 bases and J lost 4; bases outside the gene matches: 15. Germline V lookup: CDR1 PRHDT, CDR2 FYEKMQ (reference sequence). The CDR3 loop is CASKTLGGVSGYNEQFF. The CDR3, as DNA: TGTGCCAGCAAAACCCTCGGGGGGGTCTCGGGGTACAATGAGCAGTTCTTC.

V gene TRBV7-2 combines with J gene TRBJ1-2, with TRBD1 matching over 9 bases. With 1 base clipped from V and 3 bases from J, the junction kept 3 bases outside the gene matches. This CDR3 contains 15 residues. The germline V gene encodes CDR1 SGHTA and CDR2 FQGNSA. CDR3 in amino acids: CASSLGQGVDYGYTF. CDR3 coding DNA: TGTGCCAGCAGCTTAGGACAGGGGGTGGACTATGGCTACACCTTC.